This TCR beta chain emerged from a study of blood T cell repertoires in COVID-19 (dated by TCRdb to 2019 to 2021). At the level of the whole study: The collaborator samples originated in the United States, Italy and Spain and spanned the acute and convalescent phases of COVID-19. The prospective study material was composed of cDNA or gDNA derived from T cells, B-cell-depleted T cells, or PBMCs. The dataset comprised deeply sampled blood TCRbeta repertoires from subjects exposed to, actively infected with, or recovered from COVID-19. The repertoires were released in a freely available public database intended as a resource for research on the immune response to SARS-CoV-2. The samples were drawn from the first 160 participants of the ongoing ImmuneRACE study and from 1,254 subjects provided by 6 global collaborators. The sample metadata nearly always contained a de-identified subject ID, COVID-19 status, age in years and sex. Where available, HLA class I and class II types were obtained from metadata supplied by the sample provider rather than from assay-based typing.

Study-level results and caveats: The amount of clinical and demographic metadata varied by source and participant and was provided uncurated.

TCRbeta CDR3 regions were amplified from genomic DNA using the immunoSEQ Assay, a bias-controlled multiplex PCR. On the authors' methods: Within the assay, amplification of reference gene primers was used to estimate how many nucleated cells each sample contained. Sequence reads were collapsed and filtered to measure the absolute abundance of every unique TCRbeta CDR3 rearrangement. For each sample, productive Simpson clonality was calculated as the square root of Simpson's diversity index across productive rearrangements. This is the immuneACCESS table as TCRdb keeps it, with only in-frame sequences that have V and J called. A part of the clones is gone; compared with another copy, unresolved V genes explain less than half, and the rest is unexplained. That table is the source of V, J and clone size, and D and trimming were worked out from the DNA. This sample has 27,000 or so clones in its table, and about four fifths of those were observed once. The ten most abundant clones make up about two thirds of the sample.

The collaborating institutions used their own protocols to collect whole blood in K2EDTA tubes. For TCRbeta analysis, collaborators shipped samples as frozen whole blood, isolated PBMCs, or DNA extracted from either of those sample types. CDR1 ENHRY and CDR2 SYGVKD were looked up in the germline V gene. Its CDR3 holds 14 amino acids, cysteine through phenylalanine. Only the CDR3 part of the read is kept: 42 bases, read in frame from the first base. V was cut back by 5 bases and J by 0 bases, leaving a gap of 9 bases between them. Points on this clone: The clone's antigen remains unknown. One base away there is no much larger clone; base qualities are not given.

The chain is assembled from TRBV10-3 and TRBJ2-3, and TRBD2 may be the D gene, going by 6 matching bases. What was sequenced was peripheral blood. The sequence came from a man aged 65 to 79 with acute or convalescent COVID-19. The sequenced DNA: TGTGCCATCAGTACGGGACTCAGCACAGATACGCAGTATTTT. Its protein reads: CAISTGLSTDTQYF.